A single sample is the source of the 31 T cell receptor beta chains below, sequenced in a study of blood T cell repertoires in COVID-19. Assay: immunoSEQ multiplex PCR; the TCRdb copy retains only in-frame clones and omits some. The sample yields approximately 330,000 clones, around 92% seen once. The sample was PBMCs or T cells enriched from blood (not recorded which). The origin of the receptors is a woman in her 30s who had recovered from COVID-19.

This rearrangement joins TRBV28 to TRBJ1-1; no definite D call. Per germline, CDR1 MDHEN and CDR2 SYDVKM. Trimming stripped 3 bases from V and 1 base from J, with 6 bases between. This CDR3 is 13 amino acids long. The CDR3 reads CASSFSTNTEAFF. CDR3 nucleotide sequence: TGTGCCAGCAGTTTCTCTACGAACACTGAAGCTTTCTTT.

The chain couples TRBV4-1 to TRBJ2-7; TRBD1 is a possible D gene (5 bases). Germline CDR1 and CDR2: MGHRA and YSYEKL. This CDR3 contains 15 residues. Trimming pared 1 base from V and 5 bases from J, leaving 15 bases between. CDR3 DNA sequence: TGCGCCAGCAGCCAAGTAGGGGCGCGGATAAACGAGCAGTACTTC. Its translation: CASSQVGARINEQYF.

The chain couples TRBV7-2 to TRBJ1-6; 8 positions match TRBD1. V dropped 5 bases and J dropped 4; count of bases not matched to a gene: 7. The germline V gene encodes CDR1 SGHTA and CDR2 FQGNSA. The CDR3 has 16 amino acids. The CDR3 coding sequence is TGTGCCAGCAGCGCGATCGGGACAGGTTATAATTCACCCCTCCACTTT. Translating gives CASSAIGTGYNSPLHF.

About this clone: The junction differs from germline at one of its ends, possibly a read error. The V call is TRBV7-7, the J call TRBJ2-1, with 10 bases lining up with TRBD2. CDR1 is SSHAT and CDR2 is FNYEAQ in the germline V gene (reference sequence). This CDR3 has 18 residues. Here the CDR3 DNA reads TGTGCTAGCAGCCCCCAACTAGCGGGACTTAGCTCCTACAATGAGCAGTTCTTC. Amino acids: CASSPQLAGLSSYNEQFF.

This chain joins TRBV6-5 and TRBJ1-1; maybe TRBD1 (5 bases). The CDR3 spans 14 residues. Germline loops: CDR1 MNHEY, CDR2 SVGAGI. The germline V and J ends were trimmed by 7 bases and 4 bases, with 16 bases remaining between them. The CDR3 spells CASISQQVPTEAFF. The CDR3 DNA is TGTGCCAGCATTAGCCAACAGGTTCCCACTGAAGCTTTCTTT.

This chain joins TRBV25-1 and TRBJ2-1, with 8 bases that match TRBD1. CDR1 and CDR2 (germline): MGHDK, SYGVNS. The CDR3 contains 14 residues. J was trimmed by 4 bases and V by 6 bases; bases with no gene match: 5. Here the CDR3 DNA reads TGTGCCAGCAGGGCGGACAGGGAGTACAATGAGCAGTTCTTC. Protein product: CASRADREYNEQFF. Based on the CDR3 plus reference TRBV25-1 and TRBJ2-1, the full variable domain is EADIYQTPRYLVIGTGKKITLECSQTMGHDKMYWYQQDPGMELHLIHYSYGVNSTEKGDLSSESTVSRIRTEHFPLTLESARPSHTSQYLCASRADREYNEQFFGPGTRLTVL.

The chain has TRBV12-3 or TRBV12-4 and TRBJ1-1; no clear D. Trimming stripped 7 bases from V and 1 base from J, with 10 bases between. This CDR3 is built from 13 residues. CDR3 DNA: TGTGCCAGCACCCCTTTACAGAACACTGAAGCTTTCTTT. It specifies CASTPLQNTEAFF.

The sample holds one count of this clone. This sequence may be a read error, since a much larger clone differs from it by one base. The chain couples TRBV6-6 to TRBJ2-2; 11 bases align to TRBD2. Germline V lookup: CDR1 MNHNY, CDR2 SVGAGI (reference sequence). V lost 5 bases, J lost 1 base, and 3 bases stayed unmatched. This CDR3 comprises 16 residues. This chain's CDR3 is CASSNLAGGNTGELFF. CDR3 in DNA: TGTGCCAGCAGTAACCTAGCGGGAGGGAACACCGGGGAGCTGTTTTTT.

The chain joins TRBV27 to TRBJ2-2, with D tentatively TRBD2 (5 bases). The ends were cut back, 5 bases at V and 7 bases at J, with 14 bases in the middle. Germline V gives CDR1 MNHEY, CDR2 SMNVEV (reference sequence). The CDR3 covers 14 residues. The CDR3 nucleotides read TGTGCCAGCAGTATCGAGCCCGCGGGCGGGGAGCTGTTTTTT. Translation: CASSIEPAGGELFF.

The V gene is TRBV5-1, the J gene TRBJ2-7; a possible D gene is TRBD1 (6 bases). The CDR3 has 17 amino acids. CDR1 SGHRS and CDR2 YFSETQ come from the germline V gene. The V gene lost 0 bases and the J gene lost 0 bases, with 16 bases spanning the gap. The CDR3 here is CASSLAPGQLVSYEQYF. The DNA for the CDR3 is TGCGCCAGCAGCTTGGCTCCGGGACAACTAGTCTCCTACGAGCAGTACTTC.

Here the CDR3 reads CASSYPSSGRTEQYF. CDR3 DNA sequence: TGTGCCAGCAGTTACCCGAGTAGCGGGAGGACCGAGCAGTACTTC. The chain has TRBV6-5 and TRBJ2-7; 10 bases are shared with TRBD2. The CDR3 runs 15 residues. Germline V CDR1 and CDR2: MNHEY, SVGAGI. Losses at the gene ends were 2 bases for V and 6 bases for J; bases not matched to a gene: 7.

The CDR3 region is CASTLGHSLQPQHF. CDR3 nucleotide sequence: TGTGCCAGCACCTTGGGACATTCACTACAGCCCCAGCATTTT. The rearrangement uses TRBV28 and TRBJ1-5, with D tentatively TRBD1 (6 bases). V lost 7 bases to trimming and J lost 7 bases, with 17 bases between them. Germline V gene data show CDR1 as MDHEN and CDR2 as SYDVKM. The CDR3 contains 14 residues. The full variable domain, its missing parts supplied by reference TRBV28 and TRBJ1-5, is DVKVTQSSRYLVKRTGEKVFLECVQDMDHENMFWYRQDPGLGLRLIYFSYDVKMKEKGDIPEGYSVSREKKERFSLILESASTNQTSMYLCASTLGHSLQPQHFGDGTRLSIL.

The V and J genes are TRBV5-6 and TRBJ2-7; 14 bases line up with TRBD2. CDR1 is SGHDT, CDR2 YYEEEE, per germline. This CDR3 is built from 13 residues. Unmatched junction bases numbered 7, after V lost 5 bases and J lost 12 bases. The CDR3: CASRGLAGARPYF. The CDR3 DNA follows: TGTGCCAGCAGGGGACTAGCGGGAGCTCGACCGTACTTC.

The rearrangement uses TRBV28 and TRBJ1-4, with no clear D. The V and J ends lost 6 bases and 7 bases respectively, with 12 bases between them. CDR1 MDHEN and CDR2 SYDVKM come from the germline V gene. There are 13 residues in the CDR3. CDR3 nucleotide sequence: TGTGCCAGCAGCCCCCTAGAAGGTGAAAAACTGTTTTTT. Translation gives CASSPLEGEKLFF.

This sequence joins TRBV6-4 and TRBJ2-1, with TRBD1 matching 11 bases. The CDR3 spans 14 residues. CDR1 MRHNA and CDR2 SNTAGT come from the germline V gene. Trimming removed 8 bases from V and 10 bases from J; junction bases left unmatched: 10. CDR3 DNA: TGTGCCAGCGCAGGGACAGGGGGGTTAAACGAGCAGTTCTTC. This translates into CASAGTGGLNEQFF.

The chain joins TRBV11-2 to TRBJ2-5; weak D call: TRBD2 (6 bases). This CDR3 comprises 18 residues. Trimming took off 5 bases at V and 3 bases at J, with 25 bases between the two ends. Germline V gene data show CDR1 as SGHAT and CDR2 as FQNNGV. CDR3 sequence (DNA): TGTGCCAGCAGCCTAGGCAGGTCCCGGGACTTGTTGAAAGAGACCCAGTACTTC. Protein product: CASSLGRSRDLLKETQYF.

The chain carries TRBV28 and TRBJ1-2, with 9 positions matching TRBD1. The CDR3 is 16 amino acids. Looked up from germline, CDR1 is MDHEN and CDR2 is SYDVKM. Losses at the gene ends were 4 bases for V and 10 bases for J; bases not matched to a gene: 16. In nucleotides, the CDR3 is TGTGCCAGCAGTTCAGGGACAGGGACCCTTTTCGGGGACTACACCTTC. Protein sequence: CASSSGTGTLFGDYTF.

The chain is built from TRBV5-4 and TRBJ2-3; D is perhaps TRBD1 (5 bases). Between the trimmed V and J ends, which lost 4 bases and 5 bases, there was a span of 14 bases. Germline V gene sequence: CDR1 SGHNT, CDR2 YYREEE (reference sequence). The CDR3 consists of 14 residues. The DNA of the CDR3 is TGTGCCAGCAGCCACAAGGGGAAAGGAGATACGCAGTATTTT. This sequence encodes CASSHKGKGDTQYF.

The chain employs TRBV7-2 and TRBJ1-1; D may be TRBD1 (6 bases). CDR3 size: 14 residues. Germline V gene lookup returns CDR1 SGHTA and CDR2 FQGNSA. V lost 4 bases to trimming and J lost 6 bases, with 15 bases between them. CDR3 bases: TGTGCCAGCAGCTCACCATGGACAGTCTCTGAAGCTTTCTTT. Translated, it gives CASSSPWTVSEAFF.

The rearrangement uses TRBV4-2 and TRBJ2-1, with 8 nucleotides matching TRBD2. The CDR3 is made up of 16 amino acids. With V trimmed by 4 bases and J by 8 bases, 13 bases remained unmatched. The V gene's germline CDR1 is LGHNA and CDR2 YNFKEQ. CDR3 nucleotides: TGTGCCAGCAGCCGCCCCCCGGGGACTAGTATGGATGAGCAGTTCTTC. It yields the protein CASSRPPGTSMDEQFF.

This chain links TRBV7-9 with TRBJ2-7, with TRBD1 matching over 7 bases. CDR1 is SEHNR and CDR2 is FQNEAQ in the germline V gene (reference sequence). The CDR3 is 19 amino acids. The junction had 21 bases not matched to a gene; V was cut back by 5 bases and J by 2 bases. CDR3 coding DNA: TGTGCCAGCAGCCCGACAGGGTTTCGGGTGAGAGTAGCCCCCTACGAGCAGTACTTC. It yields the protein CASSPTGFRVRVAPYEQYF.

The V gene is TRBV6-5, the J gene TRBJ1-1; TRBD1 is a possible D gene (5 bases). The CDR3 contains 15 residues. The ends were cut back, 0 bases at V and 0 bases at J, with 8 bases in the middle. Germline CDR1 MNHEY, CDR2 SVGAGI. As DNA, the CDR3 is TGTGCCAGCAGTTACTCGGACACCATGAACACTGAAGCTTTCTTT. Its translation is CASSYSDTMNTEAFF.

The V gene is TRBV12-3 or TRBV12-4, the J gene TRBJ1-2, with a weak D call TRBD1 (6 bases). The CDR3 runs 13 residues. Trimming took off 1 base at V and 8 bases at J, with 11 bases between the two ends. The CDR3 loop reads CASSLGQVEGYTF. The CDR3 region has the DNA TGTGCCAGCAGTTTAGGACAGGTCGAAGGCTACACCTTC.

The chain links TRBV19 to TRBJ2-2; D might be TRBD2 (7 bases). Germline V gene sequence: CDR1 LNHDA, CDR2 SQIVND (reference sequence). Trimming pared 6 bases from V and 8 bases from J, leaving 19 bases between. The CDR3 contains 15 residues. The CDR3 coding sequence is TGTGCCAGTAGCCCCCGGGGGCGGGAGAATGGGGAGCTGTTTTTT. Translated, it gives CASSPRGRENGELFF.

In its sample, this clone was seen once. The CDR3 region has the DNA TGCGCCAGCAGCTCTAGCGGGAGCGTCGGGGAGACCCAGTACTTC. Protein: CASSSSGSVGETQYF. The V and J genes are TRBV5-1 and TRBJ2-5, with TRBD2 identical over 10 bases. Germline-derived CDR1 and CDR2 are SGHRS and YFSETQ. There are 15 residues in the CDR3. Trimming cost V 3 bases and J 5 bases; bases outside gene matches: 7.

The V gene is TRBV13, the J gene TRBJ2-4, with D possibly TRBD2 on 5 matching bases. The germline V gene has CDR1 PRHDT and CDR2 FYEKMQ (reference sequence). V lost 5 bases, J lost 7 bases, and 15 bases lay in between. This CDR3 is built from 14 residues. The DNA of the CDR3 is TGTGCCAGCAGCCTCGAGGAAAGGAGGAACATTCAGTACTTC. This gives the protein CASSLEERRNIQYF.

CDR3 in DNA: TGCGCCAGCAGCTTGGCTCAGGGAGGGCCCTACGAGCAGTACTTC. Protein product: CASSLAQGGPYEQYF. This chain links TRBV5-1 with TRBJ2-7; 7 nucleotides line up with TRBD2. CDR3 length: 15 residues. V shed 0 bases and J 2 bases; nucleotides not matched to a gene: 5. Germline loops: CDR1 SGHRS, CDR2 YFSETQ.

V is TRBV13 and J is TRBJ1-5, with D unresolved. The CDR3 length is 15 residues. Trimming shortened V by 1 base and J by 0 bases, and 7 bases separated the two germline ends. Looked up from germline, CDR1 is PRHDT and CDR2 is FYEKMQ (reference sequence). CDR3 DNA: TGTGCCAGCAGCTTAGCTCAGAATAGCAATCAGCCCCAGCATTTT. Protein sequence: CASSLAQNSNQPQHF.

The chain has TRBV5-1 and TRBJ2-1, with TRBD1 matching 9 bases. The germline gives CDR1 SGHRS, CDR2 YFSETQ. Germline trimming cut 4 bases from V and 6 bases from J; bases unmatched to any gene: 8. CDR3 length equals 15 residues. The CDR3 DNA reads as TGCGCCAGCAGCCAGGGGGGACAGGGCCTCAATGAGCAGTTCTTC. Its protein is CASSQGGQGLNEQFF. Together with reference TRBV5-1 and TRBJ2-1, the CDR3 gives the full variable domain: KAGVTQTPRYLIKTRGQQVTLSCSPISGHRSVSWYQQTPGQGLQFLFEYFSETQRNKGNFPGRFSGRQFSNSRSEMNVSTLELGDSALYLCASSQGGQGLNEQFFGPGTRLTVL.

The chain uses TRBV2 and TRBJ1-1, with 7 nucleotides matching TRBD1. Germline V CDR1 and CDR2: SNHLY, FYNNEI. The length of the CDR3 is 14 residues. With 6 bases clipped from V and 3 bases from J, the junction kept 7 bases outside the gene matches. CDR3: CASSETGVYTEAFF. As DNA, the CDR3 is TGTGCCAGCAGCGAAACAGGGGTGTACACTGAAGCTTTCTTT.

This chain connects TRBV5-1 to TRBJ2-1; 13 nucleotides match TRBD2. The CDR3 consists of 16 residues. The V gene's germline CDR1 is SGHRS and CDR2 YFSETQ. The J segment lost 5 bases and the V segment lost 3 bases, leaving 5 bases of the junction unmatched. The CDR3 loop is CASSSQLAGGNNEQFF. CDR3 nucleotides: TGCGCCAGCAGCTCCCAACTAGCGGGAGGGAACAATGAGCAGTTCTTC.